This TCR beta chain was observed in a study of T cell responses to AZD1222 COVID-19 vaccine. Generated by immunoSEQ multiplex PCR, the TCRdb table keeps only in-frame clones and is missing some. The sample has around 100,000 clones, approximately 92% seen once. This CDR3 has 13 amino acids. Trimming removed 0 bases from V and 8 bases from J, with 8 bases in between. Germline loops: CDR1 LNHNV, CDR2 YYDKDF (reference sequence). Notes on the study in general: White British donors predominated, females outnumbered males, and clonal diversity was possibly underestimated.

A note on this clone: No antigen is known for it.

The clonotype was recovered from an adult in good health. The specimen was peripheral blood, collected on day 0 of AZD1222 vaccination. J is TRBJ2-1 and V is TRBV15; D is undetermined. The CDR3 coding sequence is TGTGCCACCAGCAGAGAGGCGCGTGATGAGCAGTTCTTC. Its protein product is CATSREARDEQFF.